This paragraph reports one T cell receptor beta chain. CDR3 size: 11 residues. V lost 8 bases and J lost 4, with 9 bases in between. The germline V gene encodes CDR1 SNHLY and CDR2 FYNNEI. The sample is drawn from a study of shared clonotypes between healthy human individuals. Clones were read by immunoSEQ multiplex PCR, and TCRdb kept only the in-frame ones, dropping some. This table has some 980,000 clones, around 80% appearing once. The clonotype was recovered from a young man in good health. The sequencing sample was made of memory CD4+ T cells sorted from blood. The subset here: CD45RA-negative fraction. The chain joins TRBV2 to TRBJ2-7; D uncertain. CDR3 sequence: CASVLYYEQYF. CDR3 nucleotides: TGTGCCAGCGTCTTGTATTACGAGCAGTACTTC.